The 14 T cell receptor beta chains listed next were all sequenced from one sample in a study of CD8+ T cells in alopecia areata. As the sequencing template, cDNA was produced by extracting RNA and reverse transcribing it. TCRdb keeps only in-frame clones here, not all; method: immunoSEQ multiplex PCR. The sample records tens of thousands of clones, about three quarters being singletons. Sequenced sample: NKG2D-low CD8+ T cells sorted from blood. Receptor source: a human donor with alopecia areata.

This chain uses TRBV30 with TRBJ1-2; tentatively, D is TRBD1 (5 bases). CDR1 and CDR2 (germline): GTSNPN, SVGIG (reference sequence). V was cut by 3 bases and J by 8 bases, with 13 bases left in between. The CDR3 length is 12 residues. The DNA for the CDR3 is TGTGCCTGGAGGGAATCCTGGGACGGCTACACCTTC. Translated: CAWRESWDGYTF.

The chain has TRBV30 and TRBJ2-7; 9 nucleotides match TRBD1. There are 12 residues in the CDR3. J lost 6 bases, V lost 5 bases, and 5 bases had no gene match. The germline V gene encodes CDR1 GTSNPN and CDR2 SVGIG (reference sequence). In nucleotides, the CDR3 is TGTGCCTGGGGGACAGGGCCAAGCGAGCAGTACTTC. Translation gives CAWGTGPSEQYF.

The rearrangement links TRBV29-1 to TRBJ2-7; perhaps TRBD1 as D (6 bases). Between the trimmed V and J ends, which lost 0 bases and 1 base, there was a span of 16 bases. The length of the CDR3 is 16 residues. Per the germline V gene, CDR1 is SQVTM and CDR2 is ANQGSEA. CDR3 residues: CSVEDESGTSSYEQYF. The CDR3 region has the DNA TGCAGCGTTGAAGATGAGTCCGGGACATCATCCTACGAGCAGTACTTC.

The V gene is TRBV14, the J gene TRBJ2-4; the D gene is possibly TRBD1 (7 bases). V shed 2 bases and J shed 8 bases, with 10 bases lying between them. The CDR3 sequence is 13 residues long. CDR1 is SGHDN and CDR2 is FVKESK in the germline V gene. CDR3 sequence: CASSQIRGDIQYF. In DNA form, the CDR3 reads TGTGCCAGCAGCCAAATCAGGGGGGACATTCAGTACTTC.

In DNA form, the CDR3 reads TGCAGCGTTCCGACCGGGACAGATTATGGCTACACCTTC. Encoded protein: CSVPTGTDYGYTF. This chain joins TRBV29-1 and TRBJ1-2; TRBD1 agrees at 7 bases. CDR1 SQVTM and CDR2 ANQGSEA come from the germline V gene. This CDR3 comprises 13 residues. V shed 5 bases and J 5 bases; nucleotides not matched to a gene: 8.

A single count supports this clone. The chain joins TRBV5-1 to TRBJ2-1, with D uncertain. Germline V lookup: CDR1 SGHRS, CDR2 YFSETQ. The CDR3 is made up of 12 amino acids. The V end lost 5 bases, the J end lost 7 bases, and 10 bases lay between the germline ends. This CDR3 reads CASRPETNEQFF. Written as DNA, the CDR3 is TGCGCCAGCAGACCGGAGACGAATGAGCAGTTCTTC.

There are a few counts of this clone. Since the CDR3 does not end with the conserved phenylalanine or tryptophan, this likely comes from a read error. Because the CDR3's place on the DNA is in doubt, the DNA is left out and the CDR3 is given as listed by TCRdb. The chain is built from TRBV23-1 and TRBJ2-7; the table calls TRBD2, which could not be checked here. TRBV23-1 carries the ORF label, with uncertain function. Including both end residues, the CDR3 is 15 amino acids long. CDR3 protein: CASSQSRTPASSHLL.

This clone was observed a handful of times. The chain links TRBV7-9 to TRBJ2-3, with D unresolved. V lost 3 bases to trimming and J lost 4 bases, with 5 bases between them. This CDR3 spans 12 amino acids. Germline loops: CDR1 SEHNR, CDR2 FQNEAQ (reference sequence). CDR3 protein: CASSFIADTQYF. The CDR3 region has the DNA TGTGCCAGCAGCTTTATTGCAGATACGCAGTATTTT.

The V call is TRBV21-1, the J call TRBJ2-7; TRBD1, the table's D call, lacks a check against the DNA. TRBV21-1 is a listed pseudogene. The CDR3 sequence is 15 residues long. The CDR3: CASSENRDGSYEQYF. CDR3 in DNA: TGTGCCAGCAGCGAGAACAGGGACGGATCCTACGAGCAGTACTTC.

This clone showed up just a few times. The gene calls are TRBV2 and TRBJ2-3; 10 bases align to TRBD2. This CDR3 contains 15 residues. The V and J ends lost 6 bases and 6 bases, in that order; junction bases with no gene match: 9. Germline-derived CDR1 and CDR2 are SNHLY and FYNNEI. The CDR3 DNA follows: TGTGCCAGCAGGGGACTAGCGAGGTCATCTGATACGCAGTATTTT. This codes for CASRGLARSSDTQYF.

The chain couples TRBV15 to TRBJ2-7; 9 nucleotides align to TRBD1. After removal of 4 bases from V and 6 bases from J, the junction contained 7 bases not matched to a gene. There are 14 residues in the CDR3. Germline-derived CDR1 and CDR2 are LNHNV and YYDKDF (reference sequence). As DNA, the CDR3 is TGTGCCACCAGCACAGGGACAGGGTTTGTCGAGCAGTACTTC. The encoded protein is CATSTGTGFVEQYF.

This clone was found a few times. The chain joins TRBV6-4 to TRBJ1-1, with 7 bases that match TRBD1. The CDR3 extends over 15 amino acids. The V segment lost 3 bases and the J segment 3 bases; nucleotides outside the gene matches: 7. Germline V CDR1 and CDR2: MRHNA, SNTAGT. CDR3: CASSEGTDGDTEAFF. As DNA, the CDR3 is TGTGCCAGCAGTGAGGGGACAGATGGGGACACTGAAGCTTTCTTT.

V is TRBV29-1 and J is TRBJ2-7; 10 bases agree with TRBD1. V was pared by 6 bases and J by 2 bases, with 7 bases of the junction left unmatched. The germline V gene has CDR1 SQVTM and CDR2 ANQGSEA. The CDR3 spans 14 residues. The CDR3 spells CSVKPGQGTYEQYF. The CDR3 DNA is TGCAGCGTGAAACCGGGACAGGGGACCTACGAGCAGTACTTC.

The genes are TRBV5-1 and TRBJ2-2, with 10 nucleotides matching TRBD1. V shed 4 bases and J 4 bases; nucleotides not matched to a gene: 4. Germline assignment: CDR1 SGHRS and CDR2 YFSETQ. The CDR3 runs 15 residues. The chain's CDR3 is CASSAGQGFTGELFF. Here the CDR3 DNA reads TGCGCCAGCAGCGCGGGACAGGGGTTCACCGGGGAGCTGTTTTTT. Filled out from reference TRBV5-1 and TRBJ2-2, the complete variable domain reads KAGVTQTPRYLIKTRGQQVTLSCSPISGHRSVSWYQQTPGQGLQFLFEYFSETQRNKGNFPGRFSGRQFSNSRSEMNVSTLELGDSALYLCASSAGQGFTGELFFGEGSRLTVL.